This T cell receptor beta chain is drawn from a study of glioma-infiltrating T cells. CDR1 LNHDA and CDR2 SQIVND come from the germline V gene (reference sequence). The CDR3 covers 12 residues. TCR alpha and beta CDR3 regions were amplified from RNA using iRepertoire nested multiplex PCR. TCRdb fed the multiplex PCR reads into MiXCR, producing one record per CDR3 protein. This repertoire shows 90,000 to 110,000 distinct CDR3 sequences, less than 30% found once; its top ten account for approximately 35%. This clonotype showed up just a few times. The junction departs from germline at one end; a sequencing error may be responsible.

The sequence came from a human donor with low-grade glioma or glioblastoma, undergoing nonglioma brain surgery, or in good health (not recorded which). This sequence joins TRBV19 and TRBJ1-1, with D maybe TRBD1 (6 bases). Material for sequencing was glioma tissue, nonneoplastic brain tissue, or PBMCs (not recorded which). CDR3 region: CSSTRGYTEAFF. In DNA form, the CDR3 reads TGTTCCAGTACCAGGGGTTACACTGAAGCTTTCTTT.